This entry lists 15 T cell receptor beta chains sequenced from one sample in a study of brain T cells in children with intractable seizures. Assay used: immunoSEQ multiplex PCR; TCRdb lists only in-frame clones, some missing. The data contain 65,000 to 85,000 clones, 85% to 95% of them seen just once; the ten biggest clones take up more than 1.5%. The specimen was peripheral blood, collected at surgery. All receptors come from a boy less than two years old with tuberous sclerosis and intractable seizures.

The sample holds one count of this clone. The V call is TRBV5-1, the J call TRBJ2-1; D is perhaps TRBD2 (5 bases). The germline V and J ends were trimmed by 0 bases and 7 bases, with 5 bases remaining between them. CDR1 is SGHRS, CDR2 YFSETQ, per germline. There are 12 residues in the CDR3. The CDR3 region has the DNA TGCGCCAGCAGCTTGGCGGGGAATGAGCAGTTCTTC. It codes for CASSLAGNEQFF.

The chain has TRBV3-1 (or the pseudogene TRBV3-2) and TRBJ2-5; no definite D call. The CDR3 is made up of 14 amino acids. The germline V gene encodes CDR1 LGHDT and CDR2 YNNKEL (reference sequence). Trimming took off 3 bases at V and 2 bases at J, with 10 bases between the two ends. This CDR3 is CASSHLYSQETQYF. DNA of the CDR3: TGTGCCAGCAGCCATCTGTACTCACAAGAGACCCAGTACTTC.

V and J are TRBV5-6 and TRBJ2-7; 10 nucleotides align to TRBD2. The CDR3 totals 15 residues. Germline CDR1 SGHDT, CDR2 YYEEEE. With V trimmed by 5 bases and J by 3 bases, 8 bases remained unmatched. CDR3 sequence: CASRREREGHYEQYF. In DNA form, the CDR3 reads TGTGCCAGCAGACGGGAGCGGGAGGGCCACTACGAGCAGTACTTC.

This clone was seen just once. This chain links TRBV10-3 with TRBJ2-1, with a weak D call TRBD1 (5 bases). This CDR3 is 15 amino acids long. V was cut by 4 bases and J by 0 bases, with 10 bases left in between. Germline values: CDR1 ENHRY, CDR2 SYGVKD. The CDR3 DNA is TGTGCCATCAGTGCGCAGGGTGCCTCCTACAATGAGCAGTTCTTC. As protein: CAISAQGASYNEQFF.

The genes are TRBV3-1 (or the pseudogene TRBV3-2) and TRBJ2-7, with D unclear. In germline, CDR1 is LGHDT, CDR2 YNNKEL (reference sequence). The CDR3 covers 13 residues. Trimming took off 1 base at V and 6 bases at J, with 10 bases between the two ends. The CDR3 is CASSQGARTEQYF. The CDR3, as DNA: TGTGCCAGCAGCCAAGGGGCAAGAACCGAGCAGTACTTC.

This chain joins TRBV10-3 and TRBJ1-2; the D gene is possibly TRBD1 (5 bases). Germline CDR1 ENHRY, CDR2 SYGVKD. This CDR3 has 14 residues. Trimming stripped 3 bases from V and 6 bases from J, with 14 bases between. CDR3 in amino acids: CAISETGGEDGYTF. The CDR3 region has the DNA TGTGCCATCAGTGAAACGGGGGGTGAGGATGGCTACACCTTC.

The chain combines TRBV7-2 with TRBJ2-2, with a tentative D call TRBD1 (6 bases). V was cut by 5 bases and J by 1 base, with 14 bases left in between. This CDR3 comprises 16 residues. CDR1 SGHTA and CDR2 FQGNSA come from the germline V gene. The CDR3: CASSLRTVRNTGELFF. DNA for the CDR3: TGTGCCAGCAGCCTGCGGACAGTGAGGAACACCGGGGAGCTGTTTTTT.

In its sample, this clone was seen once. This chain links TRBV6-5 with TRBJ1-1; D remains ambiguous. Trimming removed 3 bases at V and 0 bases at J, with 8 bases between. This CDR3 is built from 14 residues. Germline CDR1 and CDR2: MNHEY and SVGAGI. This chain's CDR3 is CASSYISMNTEAFF. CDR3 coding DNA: TGTGCCAGCAGTTATATAAGCATGAACACTGAAGCTTTCTTT.

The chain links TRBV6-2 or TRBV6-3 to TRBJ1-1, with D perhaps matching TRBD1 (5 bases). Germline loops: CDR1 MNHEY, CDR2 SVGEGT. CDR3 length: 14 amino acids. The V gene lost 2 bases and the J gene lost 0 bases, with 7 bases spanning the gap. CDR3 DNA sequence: TGTGCCAGCAGTTACGGGGGGATGAACACTGAAGCTTTCTTT. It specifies CASSYGGMNTEAFF.

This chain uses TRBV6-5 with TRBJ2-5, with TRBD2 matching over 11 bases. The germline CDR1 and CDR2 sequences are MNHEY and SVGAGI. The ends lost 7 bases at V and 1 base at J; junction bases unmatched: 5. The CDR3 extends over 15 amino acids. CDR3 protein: CASTSSGGTQETQYF. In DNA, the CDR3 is TGTGCCAGCACCTCTAGCGGGGGGACCCAAGAGACCCAGTACTTC.

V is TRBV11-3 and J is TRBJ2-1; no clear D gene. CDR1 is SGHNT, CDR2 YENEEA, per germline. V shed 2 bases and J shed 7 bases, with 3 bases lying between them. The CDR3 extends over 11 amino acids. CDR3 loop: CASSLQNEQFF. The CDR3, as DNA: TGTGCCAGCAGCTTACAGAATGAGCAGTTCTTC.

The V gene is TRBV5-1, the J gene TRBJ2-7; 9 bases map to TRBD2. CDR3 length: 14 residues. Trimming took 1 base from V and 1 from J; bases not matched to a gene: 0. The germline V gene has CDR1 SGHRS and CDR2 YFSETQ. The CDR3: CASSLTSGSYEQYF. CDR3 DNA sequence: TGCGCCAGCAGCTTGACTAGCGGGTCCTACGAGCAGTACTTC. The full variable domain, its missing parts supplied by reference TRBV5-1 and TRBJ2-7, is KAGVTQTPRYLIKTRGQQVTLSCSPISGHRSVSWYQQTPGQGLQFLFEYFSETQRNKGNFPGRFSGRQFSNSRSEMNVSTLELGDSALYLCASSLTSGSYEQYFGPGTRLTVT.

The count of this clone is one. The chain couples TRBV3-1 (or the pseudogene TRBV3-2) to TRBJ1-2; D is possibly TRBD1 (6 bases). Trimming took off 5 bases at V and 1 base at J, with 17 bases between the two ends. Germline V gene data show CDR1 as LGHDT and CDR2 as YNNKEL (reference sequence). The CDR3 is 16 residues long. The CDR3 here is CASSLENREINYGYTF. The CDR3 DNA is TGTGCCAGCAGCTTAGAGAACAGGGAGATTAACTATGGCTACACCTTC.

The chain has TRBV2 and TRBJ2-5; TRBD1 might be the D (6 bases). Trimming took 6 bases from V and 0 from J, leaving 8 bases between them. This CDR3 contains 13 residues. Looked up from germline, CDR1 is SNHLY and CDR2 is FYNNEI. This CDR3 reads CASSTGYQETQYF. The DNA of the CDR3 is TGTGCCAGCAGCACAGGGTACCAAGAGACCCAGTACTTC.

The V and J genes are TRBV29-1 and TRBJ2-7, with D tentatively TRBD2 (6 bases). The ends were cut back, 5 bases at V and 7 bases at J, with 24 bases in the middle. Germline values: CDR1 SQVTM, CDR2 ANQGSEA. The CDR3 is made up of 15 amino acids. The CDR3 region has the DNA TGCAGCGTTTCCGGGACTCCTGCCACCTTGGATGAGCAGTACTTC. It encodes CSVSGTPATLDEQYF.